This passage covers 5 T cell receptor beta chains from one sample sequenced in a study of T cell responses to AZD1222 COVID-19 vaccine. TCRdb keeps only in-frame clones here, not all; method: immunoSEQ multiplex PCR. Seen here are some 150,000 clones, 90% observed once, and the top ten hold 3.5% to 5.5%. The specimen comprised peripheral blood, sampled 28 days after the second dose of the MenACWY control vaccine. The receptors here all came from an adult who received the MenACWY meningococcal vaccine as a control.

This chain joins TRBV19 and TRBJ1-1, with D unresolved. Trimming stripped 1 base from V and 1 base from J, with 4 bases between. CDR3 length: 13 residues. Germline V gives CDR1 LNHDA, CDR2 SQIVND (reference sequence). CDR3 sequence reads: CASSIATNTEAFF. CDR3 in DNA: TGTGCCAGTAGTATAGCAACGAACACTGAAGCTTTCTTT. The full variable domain, completed using reference TRBV19 and TRBJ1-1, is DGGITQSPKYLFRKEGQNVTLSCEQNLNHDAMYWYRQDPGQGLRLIYYSQIVNDFQKGDIAEGYSVSREKKESFPLTVTSAQKNPTAFYLCASSIATNTEAFFGQGTRLTVV.

The chain employs TRBV9 and TRBJ1-2; D is ambiguous. Germline V gene data show CDR1 as SGDLS and CDR2 as YYNGEE. V gave up 0 bases and J gave up 8 bases, with 14 bases separating them. The CDR3 consists of 14 residues. CDR3 residues: CASSVAQELRGYTF. In nucleotides, the CDR3 is TGTGCCAGCAGCGTAGCGCAGGAACTGCGGGGCTACACCTTC.

The V gene is TRBV5-1, the J gene TRBJ1-4, with unresolved D. Germline V CDR1 and CDR2: SGHRS, YFSETQ. The V gene lost 0 bases and the J gene lost 5 bases, with 8 bases spanning the gap. The CDR3 contains 14 residues. The CDR3 loop is CASSLGGQNEKLFF. CDR3 coding DNA: TGCGCCAGCAGCTTGGGAGGTCAGAATGAAAAACTGTTTTTT.

This chain links TRBV4-1 with TRBJ2-7; no firm D call. This CDR3 spans 14 amino acids. V lost 2 bases to trimming and J lost 4 bases, with 12 bases between them. In germline, CDR1 is MGHRA, CDR2 YSYEKL. CDR3 nucleotides: TGCGCCAGCAGCCAACCGGGTATGAAATACGAGCAGTACTTC. As protein: CASSQPGMKYEQYF.

In nucleotides, the CDR3 is TGTGCCAGCAGCTTGGGGGGAGTCTCTGGAAACACCATATATTTT. This gives the protein CASSLGGVSGNTIYF. This sequence joins TRBV5-6 and TRBJ1-3; D not certain. From germline, CDR1 is SGHDT and CDR2 YYEEEE. The V end was cut by 0 bases, the J end by 0 bases, with 7 bases between. CDR3 size: 15 residues. The entire variable domain, with the rest obtained from reference TRBV5-6 and TRBJ1-3, is as follows: DAGVTQSPTHLIKTRGQQVTLRCSPKSGHDTVSWYQQALGQGPQFIFQYYEEEERQRGNFPDRFSGHQFPNYSSELNVNALLLGDSALYLCASSLGGVSGNTIYFGEGSWLTVV.